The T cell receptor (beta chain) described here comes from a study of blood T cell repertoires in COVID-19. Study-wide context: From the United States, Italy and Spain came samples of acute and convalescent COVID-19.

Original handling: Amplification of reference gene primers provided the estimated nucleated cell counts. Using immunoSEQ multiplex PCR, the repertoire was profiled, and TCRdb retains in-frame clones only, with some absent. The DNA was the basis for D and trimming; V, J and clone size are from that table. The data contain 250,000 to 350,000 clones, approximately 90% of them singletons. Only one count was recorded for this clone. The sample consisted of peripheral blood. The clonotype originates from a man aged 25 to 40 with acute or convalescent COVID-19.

CDR3 residues: CASIGGQGASEAFF. CDR3 DNA sequence: TGTGCCAGCATAGGGGGACAGGGTGCCTCTGAAGCTTTCTTT. The rearrangement links TRBV6-5 to TRBJ1-1, with TRBD1 identical over 9 bases. With V trimmed by 7 bases and J by 6 bases, 9 bases remained unmatched. The length of the CDR3 is 14 residues. CDR1 MNHEY and CDR2 SVGAGI come from the germline V gene.